The present TCR beta chain was sequenced within a study of early T cells in non-severe SARS-CoV-2 infection. TCRdb re-called the 5' RACE reads with MiXCR, one entry per CDR3 protein. The table lists 60,000 or so distinct CDR3 sequences, 9.3% of them singletons. V shed 10 bases and J shed 4 bases, with 22 bases lying between them. This CDR3 region has 16 residues. Germline V gene lookup returns CDR1 ENHRY and CDR2 SYGVKD. This clonotype was seen more than once but under ten times. The receptor comes from an adult who was a healthcare worker with PCR-confirmed SARS-CoV-2 infection or an uninfected control (not recorded which). Input material: whole blood. The chain is built from TRBV10-3 and TRBJ2-2; tentatively, D is TRBD2 (6 bases). CDR3 amino acids: CATSHSAGQGTGELFF. Here the CDR3 DNA reads TGTGCCACCTCCCACAGTGCGGGGCAAGGCACCGGGGAGCTGTTTTTT.